The clone carrying this TCR beta chain appeared a few times. Germline V gene data show CDR1 as SNHLY and CDR2 as FYNNEI. J lost 3 bases, V lost 5 bases, and 4 bases had no gene match. This CDR3 has 14 residues. The data derive from a study of blood T cell repertoires in COVID-19. TCRdb's table, derived via immunoSEQ multiplex PCR, lists solely in-frame clones and lacks some. This sample has about 110,000 clones, with about 75% found just once. Sequencing input: peripheral blood. The chain combines TRBV2 with TRBJ2-3, with 8 bases that match TRBD2. The source of this sequence is a woman between 70 and 85 years old with acute or convalescent COVID-19. CDR3 bases: TGTGCCAGCAGTCCTCAGCGGGGGACAGATACGCAGTATTTT. As protein: CASSPQRGTDTQYF.